These T cell receptor beta chains were read from a single sample in a study of identical twins. Using its own MiXCR run on the 5' RACE reads, TCRdb lists one record per CDR3 protein. In the table there are approximately 190,000 distinct CDR3 sequences, approximately 16% of which are singletons. This sample was also put to use in a study of T cells expressing NK-cell markers.

Material for sequencing was CD8+ T cells sorted from blood. Receptors were obtained from a woman under 30 in good health. The CDR3 runs from the conserved cysteine through the conserved F or W. The order of the fields is V gene, D gene, clone size, J gene, CDR3 protein, CDR3 DNA. A D gene is named only where the DNA matches it firmly. Expanded clones get a size class; other rows say once, few or many, or leave the size out.

TRBV29-1	TRBD1	.	TRBJ2-1	CSVEGGDREDWNEQFF	TGCAGCGTTGAGGGTGGGGACAGGGAGGACTGGAATGAGCAGTTCTTC
TRBV4-1	.	.	TRBJ1-2	CASSLTEQGKNGYTF	TGCGCCAGCAGCCTTACCGAGCAGGGGAAAAATGGCTACACCTTC
TRBV10-3	TRBD1	.	TRBJ1-2	CAIKGEKGTVYGYTF	TGTGCCATCAAAGGAGAAAAGGGGACAGTCTATGGCTACACCTTC
TRBV11-1	TRBD2	few	TRBJ2-3	CASSPARGAGVLRDTQYF	TGTGCCAGCAGCCCCGCTCGTGGAGCGGGAGTCCTCCGAGATACGCAGTATTTT
TRBV7-2	TRBD2	.	TRBJ2-4	CASSRAPGLARNIQYF	TGTGCCAGCAGCCGGGCTCCGGGACTAGCGAGAAACATTCAGTACTTC
TRBV10-3	TRBD1	.	TRBJ2-5	CAISDGTAQQETQYF	TGTGCCATCAGTGACGGGACAGCACAACAAGAGACCCAGTACTTC
TRBV11-3	TRBD1	few	TRBJ1-1	CASSPRPGTGGNTEAFF	TGTGCCAGCAGCCCTCGTCCCGGGACAGGGGGAAACACTGAAGCTTTCTTT
TRBV20-1	.	few	TRBJ2-3	CSARDDTQYF	TGCAGTGCTAGGGATGATACGCAGTATTTT
TRBV15	TRBD2	few	TRBJ2-1	CATSVTGGYNEQFF	TGTGCCACCAGCGTGACGGGGGGGTACAATGAGCAGTTCTTC
TRBV7-9	.	few	TRBJ2-3	CASSRRDYTDTQYF	TGTGCCAGCAGTCGCCGGGATTACACAGATACGCAGTATTTT
TRBV6-1	.	.	TRBJ2-5	CASSPGDDQETQYF	TGTGCCAGCAGTCCGGGGGACGACCAAGAGACCCAGTACTTC
TRBV27	.	.	TRBJ2-7	CASSSTGFTYEQYF	TGTGCCAGCAGTTCCACCGGATTCACCTACGAGCAGTACTTC
TRBV5-5	TRBD1	few	TRBJ2-7	CASSGQATYEQYF	TGTGCCAGCAGTGGACAGGCGACCTACGAGCAGTACTTC
TRBV29-1	TRBD1	.	TRBJ2-7	CSVASVIRDRSHPTYEQYF	TGCAGCGTCGCCTCCGTAATCCGGGACAGGAGCCATCCGACCTACGAGCAGTACTTC
TRBV5-5	.	.	TRBJ2-1	CASSLRVAGNEQFF	TGTGCCAGCAGCTTGAGGGTCGCAGGGAATGAGCAGTTCTTC
TRBV29-1	.	.	TRBJ2-3	CSVAGVPSTDTQYF	TGCAGCGTTGCCGGCGTCCCTAGCACAGATACGCAGTATTTT
TRBV7-6	.	.	TRBJ2-1	CASSPPDNEQFF	TGTGCCAGCAGCCCCCCTGACAATGAGCAGTTCTTC
TRBV30	.	.	TRBJ2-2	CAWSEFGELFF	TGTGCCTGGAGCGAGTTCGGGGAGCTGTTTTTT
TRBV7-9	.	.	TRBJ2-1	CASSLFRQFF	TGTGCCAGCAGCTTATTTCGGCAGTTCTTC
TRBV6-2/TRBV6-3	.	.	TRBJ2-1	CASSYLIEVSGYNEQFF	TGTGCCAGCAGTTATCTGATAGAGGTTTCAGGCTACAATGAGCAGTTCTTC
TRBV6-4	TRBD1	.	TRBJ2-1	CASSDFRGNEQFF	TGTGCCAGCAGTGACTTCAGGGGGAATGAGCAGTTCTTC
TRBV6-5	TRBD1	.	TRBJ2-7	CASSYLTGGNFYEQYF	TGTGCCAGCAGTTACCTTACAGGGGGCAACTTCTACGAGCAGTACTTC
TRBV5-1	.	.	TRBJ1-1	CASSFRAPTEAFF	TGCGCCAGCAGCTTTAGGGCTCCCACTGAAGCTTTCTTT
TRBV5-1	.	many	TRBJ2-3	CASSLYGFVGGGTDTQYF	TGCGCCAGCAGCTTGTATGGCTTCGTGGGTGGAGGTACAGATACGCAGTATTTT
TRBV7-7	.	few	TRBJ2-3	CASSLALVTDTQYF	TGTGCCAGCAGCTTAGCGCTAGTGACAGATACGCAGTATTTT
TRBV7-9	.	few	TRBJ1-4	CASSFLSGGFEKLFF	TGTGCCAGCAGCTTTCTTTCTGGGGGTTTTGAAAAACTGTTTTTT
TRBV24-1	.	.	TRBJ2-3	CATSAYTTDTQYF	TGTGCCACCAGTGCTTACACCACAGATACGCAGTATTTT
TRBV30	TRBD2	.	TRBJ2-1	CAWSVLAVGGEQFF	TGTGCCTGGAGTGTACTAGCGGTTGGCGGCGAGCAGTTCTTC
TRBV9	TRBD2	many	TRBJ2-7	CASSLDGTSGNEQYF	TGTGCCAGCAGCTTAGACGGGACTAGCGGGAACGAGCAGTACTTC
TRBV27	.	.	TRBJ1-1	CASRKGLGDTEAFF	TGTGCCAGCAGGAAGGGGTTGGGGGACACTGAAGCTTTCTTT
TRBV27	.	.	TRBJ2-3	CASSFLQGPTDTQYF	TGTGCCAGCAGTTTCCTCCAGGGGCCCACAGATACGCAGTATTTT
TRBV4-1	TRBD2	few	TRBJ2-1	CASSQDPRGGGWNEQFF	TGCGCCAGCAGCCAAGATCCCCGCGGGGGAGGATGGAATGAGCAGTTCTTC
TRBV6-2/TRBV6-3	.	few	TRBJ2-3	CASSYSTGLESDTQYF	TGTGCCAGCAGTTACTCGACAGGACTAGAATCAGATACGCAGTATTTT
TRBV12-3/TRBV12-4	.	few	TRBJ2-7	CASSLASREQYF	TGTGCCAGCAGTTTAGCCAGCCGGGAGCAGTACTTC
TRBV5-1	TRBD1	few	TRBJ2-2	CARGTENTGELFF	TGCGCCAGGGGGACAGAGAACACCGGGGAGCTGTTTTTT
TRBV21-1	.	.	TRBJ2-7	CASSKTYHEQYF	TGTGCCAGCAGCAAAACATACCACGAGCAGTACTTC
TRBV7-9	TRBD1	many	TRBJ2-7	CASSSTGGLFEQYF	TGTGCCAGCAGCTCGACAGGGGGCCTTTTCGAGCAGTACTTC
TRBV6-1	.	.	TRBJ2-7	CASRPYPDSYYEQYF	TGTGCCAGCAGACCCTACCCGGACAGCTACTACGAGCAGTACTTC
TRBV7-9	.	few	TRBJ2-7	CASSHAREVNEQYF	TGTGCCAGCAGCCACGCCCGGGAAGTCAACGAGCAGTACTTC
TRBV20-1	.	.	TRBJ2-3	CSAGAFRDTQYF	TGCAGTGCTGGGGCTTTCCGGGATACGCAGTATTTT
TRBV11-2	.	.	TRBJ2-7	CASSLAGTTYEQYF	TGTGCCAGCAGCTTGGCGGGGACCACCTACGAGCAGTACTTC
TRBV6-1	TRBD1	.	TRBJ2-5	CASSPTGGVETQYF	TGTGCCAGCAGTCCTACAGGGGGAGTAGAGACCCAGTACTTC
TRBV5-1	TRBD1	.	TRBJ2-2	CASSLPGQGGTGELFF	TGCGCCAGCAGCTTACCCGGACAGGGGGGAACCGGGGAGCTGTTTTTT
TRBV3-1	TRBD2	.	TRBJ2-7	CASSPTGSSGRIYEQYF	TGTGCCAGCAGCCCAACTGGGTCAAGCGGGAGGATATACGAGCAGTACTTC
TRBV5-1	.	few	TRBJ1-2	CASSLTPGGYGYTF	TGCGCCAGCAGCTTGACCCCAGGCGGTTATGGCTACACCTTC
TRBV12-3/TRBV12-4	TRBD1	.	TRBJ1-5	CASSSGQDNQPQHF	TGTGCCAGCAGTTCGGGACAGGATAATCAGCCCCAGCATTTT
TRBV2	.	few	TRBJ2-7	CASSDGRAVGEQYF	TGTGCCAGCAGTGACGGCAGGGCGGTCGGCGAGCAGTACTTC
TRBV20-1	.	many	TRBJ2-1	CSAPGPPGIYNEQFF	TGCAGTGCTCCGGGACCTCCAGGGATTTACAATGAGCAGTTCTTC
TRBV3-1	TRBD2	.	TRBJ2-3	CASSPTTSGTDTQYF	TGTGCCAGCAGCCCGACGACTAGCGGCACAGATACGCAGTATTTT
TRBV12-3/TRBV12-4	.	.	TRBJ2-1	CASEAEGPVNELFF	TGTGCCAGCGAGGCGGAGGGCCCGGTTAATGAGCTGTTCTTC
TRBV30	TRBD2	few	TRBJ2-3	CAWSGRTTDTQYF	TGTGCCTGGAGCGGGAGGACCACAGATACGCAGTATTTT
TRBV27	.	.	TRBJ2-5	CATQGSETQYF	TGTGCCACCCAGGGATCGGAGACCCAGTACTTC